The 18 T cell receptor beta chains below all came from one sample that was sequenced in a study of technical replicates of blood from several donors. Libraries were prepared by immunoSEQ multiplex PCR; TCRdb keeps only in-frame clonotypes and omits some of them. Here the sample spans fewer than 90,000 clones, approximately 89% being singletons. Sequenced sample: T cells isolated from PBMCs. All receptors derive from a human donor in good health.

The V call is TRBV7-2, the J call TRBJ2-1, with D possibly being TRBD2 (5 bases). The CDR3 runs to 16 residues. The germline CDR1 and CDR2 sequences are SGHTA and FQGNSA. Trimming stripped 0 bases from V and 0 bases from J, with 9 bases between. CDR3: CASSLALGSSYNEQFF. The CDR3 DNA is TGTGCCAGCAGCTTAGCGCTAGGGAGCTCCTACAATGAGCAGTTCTTC.

The genes are TRBV28 and TRBJ1-1; weak D call: TRBD1 (5 bases). The CDR3 totals 15 residues. With 2 bases removed from V and 1 base from J, the gap between germline ends came to 11 bases. Germline lookup yields CDR1 MDHEN and CDR2 SYDVKM. The CDR3 loop reads CASSLQGRWNTEAFF. Here the CDR3 DNA reads TGTGCCAGCAGTTTACAGGGTAGGTGGAACACTGAAGCTTTCTTT.

The CDR3 sequence: CASYRDTYTGELFF. The DNA of the CDR3 is TGTGCCAGTTATCGGGACACTTACACCGGGGAGCTGTTTTTT. The rearrangement links TRBV19 to TRBJ2-2; weak D call: TRBD1 (6 bases). Germline V CDR1 and CDR2: LNHDA, SQIVND (reference sequence). This CDR3 is built from 14 residues. V dropped 8 bases and J dropped 3 bases, with 13 bases sitting between them.

This sequence joins TRBV6-5 and TRBJ1-1; D is unresolved. V gave up 6 bases and J gave up 4 bases, with 15 bases separating them. Germline loops: CDR1 MNHEY, CDR2 SVGAGI. The CDR3 length is 14 residues. CDR3 amino acids: CASSHLEGGTEAFF. The CDR3 DNA is TGTGCCAGCAGCCATTTGGAGGGAGGCACTGAAGCTTTCTTT.

The chain employs TRBV27 and TRBJ1-2; no clear D. V was clipped by 0 bases and J by 6 bases, with 8 bases between them. The CDR3 loop spans 13 amino acids. Germline V gives CDR1 MNHEY, CDR2 SMNVEV (reference sequence). CDR3 in DNA: TGTGCCAGCAGTTTATCCAGGTTGGATGGCTACACCTTC. Its protein product is CASSLSRLDGYTF.

The gene calls are TRBV4-2 and TRBJ2-3, with 7 nucleotides matching TRBD2. CDR1 and CDR2 (germline): LGHNA, YNFKEQ. This CDR3 comprises 17 residues. Unmatched junction bases numbered 15, after V lost 4 bases and J lost 5 bases. CDR3 residues: CASSRPTAGVYIDTQYF. CDR3 DNA sequence: TGTGCCAGCAGCCGCCCCACCGCGGGAGTGTATATAGATACGCAGTATTTT.

The sample holds one count of this clone. V usage is TRBV11-3 and J usage is TRBJ2-1; D gene ambiguous. V was shortened by 3 bases and J by 8 bases, with 5 bases between the two germline ends. Germline loops: CDR1 SGHNT, CDR2 YENEEA. CDR3 length: 11 residues. The CDR3 sequence: CASSLGYEQFF. The CDR3 nucleotides are TGTGCCAGCAGCTTGGGCTATGAGCAGTTCTTC.

The chain employs TRBV28 and TRBJ2-5; TRBD2 aligns across 7 bases. Germline V lookup: CDR1 MDHEN, CDR2 SYDVKM. V dropped 8 bases and J dropped 5; count of bases not matched to a gene: 14. The CDR3 has 15 amino acids. This CDR3 reads CASSLVDSGTETQYF. CDR3 bases: TGTGCCAGCTCATTAGTTGACAGCGGGACTGAGACCCAGTACTTC.

The rearrangement joins TRBV7-9 to TRBJ1-2, with 10 bases matching TRBD1. The germline CDR1 and CDR2 sequences are SEHNR and FQNEAQ (reference sequence). The CDR3 totals 14 residues. Trimming took 3 bases from V and 8 from J; bases not matched to a gene: 6. The CDR3 DNA follows: TGTGCCAGCAGCTTTGCACGGGACAGGGGAGGCTACACCTTC. It is translated as CASSFARDRGGYTF.

This chain links TRBV12-5 with TRBJ2-7; TRBD1 is a possible D gene (5 bases). CDR1 is LGHNT and CDR2 is FRNRAP in the germline V gene. This CDR3 region has 14 residues. Trimming shortened V by 0 bases and J by 4 bases, and 10 bases separated the two germline ends. The CDR3 DNA sequence: TGTGCTAGTGGTTTGGTTATTGGGGCTTACGAGCAGTACTTC. Translating it yields CASGLVIGAYEQYF.

V gene TRBV11-2 combines with J gene TRBJ2-5; 10 positions agree with TRBD2. V shed 0 bases and J 4 bases; nucleotides not matched to a gene: 5. Germline V gene lookup returns CDR1 SGHAT and CDR2 FQNNGV. The CDR3 is 16 residues long. The CDR3 bases are TGTGCCAGCAGCTTAGATCCATTAGCGGGAGGAGAGACCCAGTACTTC. Translating it yields CASSLDPLAGGETQYF.

CDR3: CASRTGDSHYGYTF. The CDR3 bases are TGTGCCAGCAGGACAGGGGACTCCCACTATGGCTACACCTTC. The chain combines TRBV28 with TRBJ1-2, with 8 nucleotides matching TRBD1. The CDR3 runs to 14 residues. Germline assignment: CDR1 MDHEN and CDR2 SYDVKM. With V trimmed by 6 bases and J by 3 bases, 6 bases remained unmatched.

The CDR3 reads CASSFGGRANTGELFF. DNA for the CDR3: TGTGCCAGCAGCTTCGGCGGGAGGGCCAACACCGGGGAGCTGTTTTTT. V usage is TRBV11-3 and J usage is TRBJ2-2, with TRBD2 identical over 9 bases. The V gene end was trimmed by 3 bases and the J gene end by 2 bases; junction bases not matched to a gene: 4. Looked up from germline, CDR1 is SGHNT and CDR2 is YENEEA. The CDR3 spans 16 residues.

J is TRBJ2-7 and V is TRBV6-5, with D perhaps TRBD2 (5 bases). V lost 8 bases and J lost 0, with 14 bases in between. The length of the CDR3 is 14 residues. Germline V CDR1 and CDR2: MNHEY, SVGAGI. The CDR3 DNA sequence: TGTGCCAGCGGTCTCGATGGGAGCTCCTACGAGCAGTACTTC. This encodes CASGLDGSSYEQYF.

V usage is TRBV30 and J usage is TRBJ2-1; D call uncertain. This CDR3 is 10 amino acids long. Trimming removed 6 bases from V and 5 bases from J, with 5 bases in between. Germline V gene lookup returns CDR1 GTSNPN and CDR2 SVGIG (reference sequence). DNA for the CDR3: TGTGCCTGCCGGGACAATGAGCAGTTCTTC. Protein product: CACRDNEQFF.

V gene TRBV6-7 combines with J gene TRBJ2-3, with 8 bases fitting TRBD2. TRBV6-7 is assigned to the ORF class and has an uncertain function. V trimming: 5 bases; J trimming: 0 bases; junction bases outside the gene matches: 4. This CDR3 has 15 residues. CDR3 residues: CASSTSSGSTDTQYF. The CDR3 nucleotides are TGTGCCAGCAGTACCTCTAGCGGGAGCACAGATACGCAGTATTTT.

The V and J genes are TRBV6-5 and TRBJ1-4; the match to TRBD1 covers 7 bases. The CDR3 runs to 15 residues. J gave up 4 bases and V 5 bases, and 7 bases lay outside the gene matches. Germline V gene data show CDR1 as MNHEY and CDR2 as SVGAGI. The CDR3 is CASSHDREINEKLFF. In nucleotides, the CDR3 is TGTGCCAGCAGTCACGACAGGGAGATTAATGAAAAACTGTTTTTT.

This clone was detected only a few times. The V call is TRBV27, the J call TRBJ1-5, with unresolved D. CDR1 and CDR2 (germline): MNHEY, SMNVEV (reference sequence). Trimming stripped 6 bases from V and 5 bases from J, with 11 bases between. The CDR3 has 13 amino acids. In DNA form, the CDR3 reads TGTGCCAGCAGCAGAGCAGGTCATCAGCCCCAGCATTTT. Residues: CASSRAGHQPQHF.